One TCR beta chain is described in this entry. The target antigen is unknown. Data came from immunoSEQ multiplex PCR; TCRdb stores just in-frame clones and leaves some out. Of tens of thousands of clones listed, about 94% are singletons. These donors were members of the 120-subject validation cohort, a group separate from the roughly 670-subject first cohort. The sample originates from a study of cytomegalovirus exposure and HLA in healthy donors. The study, taken as a whole, reports: Reports described diagnosis of cytomegalovirus status by the classifier as highly specific and sensitive.

Per the germline V gene, CDR1 is SGHTA and CDR2 is FQGNSA. This CDR3 is 14 amino acids long. The germline V and J ends were trimmed by 5 bases and 4 bases, with 15 bases remaining between them. The specimen was PBMCs. The chain links TRBV7-2 to TRBJ2-7; maybe TRBD2 (6 bases). This TCR came from a young man in good health and CMV-seropositive. The CDR3 sequence: CASSRREYGYEQYF. Here the CDR3 DNA reads TGTGCCAGCAGCCGACGGGAGTACGGGTACGAGCAGTACTTC.